What follows is one T cell receptor beta chain and its context. Its antigen is currently unknown. This sample is drawn from a study of OX40 agonist ivuxolimab in advanced cancers. Study-wide background: At 0.01 to 10 mg/kg, ivuxolimab was administered intravenously to patients every 2 weeks. General observations from the study: There were, on average, more expanded clones in CD8+ T cells than in CD4+.

This CDR3 region has 13 residues. Deletions cut 3 bases from V and 2 bases from J, with 7 bases between. Germline V gene sequence: CDR1 SEHNR, CDR2 FQNEAQ (reference sequence). Generated by immunoSEQ multiplex PCR, the TCRdb table keeps only in-frame clones and is missing some. The sample contains about 69,000 clones, over 75% of which appear only once. This sequence was found in an adult with an advanced solid tumor such as melanoma, head and neck, liver or kidney cancer. Sequenced here: CD4+ or CD8+ T cells sorted from blood, sampled in a trial of the OX40 agonist ivuxolimab. The chain uses TRBV7-9 and TRBJ1-1, with D unresolved. This CDR3 is CASSFLVNTEAFF. As DNA, the CDR3 is TGTGCCAGCAGCTTTCTCGTAAACACTGAAGCTTTCTTT.